Many counts were recorded for the clone carrying this T cell receptor beta chain. These data belong to a study of T-cell reconstitution after alpha-beta-depleted transplantation in children. For TCRbeta, the library was prepared with unique molecular identifiers. MiXCR, applied by TCRdb to the PCR reads, yields one record per CDR3 protein. The data hold some 240,000 distinct CDR3 sequences, with 9.7% observed a single time. Germline V CDR1 and CDR2: SGHDT, YYEEEE. CDR3 length equals 17 residues. The V gene lost 2 bases and the J gene lost 0 bases, with 16 bases spanning the gap. The rearrangement links TRBV5-6 to TRBJ2-3; D might be TRBD1 or TRBD2, each matching 5 bases. Sample: PBMCs from the stem cell graft donor, taken from the stem cell graft. The sequence came from a human donor who donated a stem cell graft to a child with SCID. CDR3 DNA: TGTGCCAGCAGCTTTCTCGGGGACCTCCTTAGCACAGATACGCAGTATTTT. Protein sequence: CASSFLGDLLSTDTQYF.